Shown below are 2 T cell receptor beta chains from a single sample sequenced in a study of blood T cell repertoires in COVID-19. TCRdb keeps only in-frame clones here, not all; method: immunoSEQ multiplex PCR. In the table there are some 87,000 clones, almost 95% of which are singletons. The sequenced material came from peripheral blood. The receptors were gathered from a woman aged 55-69 years with active COVID-19.

The V and J genes are TRBV29-1 and TRBJ2-2; perhaps TRBD2 as D (5 bases). The V and J ends lost 4 bases and 2 bases respectively, with 11 bases between them. CDR3 length equals 14 residues. Germline V CDR1 and CDR2: SQVTM, ANQGSEA. CDR3 in amino acids: CSVGLSANTGELFF. In DNA, the CDR3 is TGCAGCGTTGGGCTTAGCGCAAACACCGGGGAGCTGTTTTTT.

The V gene is TRBV6-5, the J gene TRBJ2-2; 9 nucleotides align to TRBD2. The trim removed 7 bases at V and 5 bases at J, leaving 8 bases unmatched. Germline CDR1 reads MNHEY; CDR2 reads SVGAGI. CDR3 length equals 15 residues. The CDR3 DNA reads TGTGCCAGCAAACCAGCGGGGGGCCGAACCGGGGAGCTGTTTTTT. This gives the protein CASKPAGGRTGELFF.